These T cell receptor beta chains were read from a single sample in a study of blood T cell repertoires in COVID-19. Data came from immunoSEQ multiplex PCR; TCRdb stores just in-frame clones and leaves some out. Here the sample spans over 150,000 clones, around 90% being singletons. The sequenced material came from peripheral blood. Receptor source: a woman aged 55-70 years who had recovered from COVID-19. Each CDR3 is given with its conserved first and last residue. The order of the fields is D gene, V gene, J gene, clone size, CDR3 DNA, CDR3 protein. The D gene is left open where the match is weak. The listing skips clone size in some rows; elsewhere it reads once, few, many or a size class.

>.|TRBV5-5|TRBJ2-1|.
TGTGCCAGCAGTCCGGGCTTCAGGGGAATTAATGAGCAGTTCTTC
CASSPGFRGINEQFF
>TRBD1|TRBV25-1|TRBJ2-1|.
TGTGCCAGCACCCGAGGACAGGGGTGGAATGAGCAGTTCTTC
CASTRGQGWNEQFF
>.|TRBV5-1|TRBJ2-1|.
TGCGCCAGCAGCTGGGGGGTGACCTCCTACAATGAGCAGTTCTTC
CASSWGVTSYNEQFF
>.|TRBV27|TRBJ1-1|.
TGTGCCAGCAGTTTAAGGGGATTTGCTGACACTGAAGCTTTCTTT
CASSLRGFADTEAFF
>TRBD1|TRBV5-1|TRBJ2-1|.
TGCGCCAGCAGCATTGGCTGGACAGGGTCGGATGAGCAGTTCTTC
CASSIGWTGSDEQFF
>TRBD1|TRBV7-9|TRBJ2-2|.
TGTGCCAGCAGCTTATACAGGGGGCGTACCGGGGAGCTGTTTTTT
CASSLYRGRTGELFF
>TRBD2|TRBV4-3|TRBJ2-2|once
TGCGCCAGCAGCCAAGATACGGTTGTTCGCGGGGGGAGCCGAAGTCACACCGGGGAGCTGTTTTTT
CASSQDTVVRGGSRSHTGELFF
>.|TRBV5-6|TRBJ1-6|.
TGTGCCAGCAGCCAAGGGAGGACTGCTTCACCCCTCCACTTT
CASSQGRTASPLHF
>.|TRBV9|TRBJ2-6|.
TGTGCCAGCAGCCCTTCCTCTGGGGCCAACGTCCTGACTTTC
CASSPSSGANVLTF
>TRBD2|TRBV4-1|TRBJ2-1|.
TGCGCCAGCAGCCAGGACGGACTAGCGGGGTCCTACAATGAGCAGTTCTTC
CASSQDGLAGSYNEQFF
>TRBD1|TRBV19|TRBJ1-2|.
TGTGCCAGTAGTCCCTTCACTCAGGGGGCGCTTGGCTACACCTTC
CASSPFTQGALGYTF
>.|TRBV24-1|TRBJ2-2|.
TGTGCCACCAGTGCTGTCCCAAGGACAACCGGGGAGCTGTTTTTT
CATSAVPRTTGELFF
>TRBD2|TRBV6-5|TRBJ2-7|.
TGTGCCAGCAGCGGGGGGAAGTCCCCCTACGAGCAGTACTTC
CASSGGKSPYEQYF
>.|TRBV7-2|TRBJ1-5|once
TGTGCCAGCAGCTTAGACAGAGATCAGCCCCAGCATTTT
CASSLDRDQPQHF
>TRBD1|TRBV3-1/TRBV3-2|TRBJ1-2|.
TGTGCCAGCAGCCAACACCGGGACAGGAACTATGGCTACACCTTC
CASSQHRDRNYGYTF
>TRBD2|TRBV27|TRBJ2-3|.
TGTGCCAGCAGCCAGACTAGCGGGGGGCCCCCAGATACGCAGTATTTT
CASSQTSGGPPDTQYF
>TRBD2|TRBV6-5|TRBJ2-3|.
TGTGCCAGCCGACTAGCGGGCACAGATACGCAGTATTTT
CASRLAGTDTQYF
>.|TRBV4-2|TRBJ1-2|.
TGTGCCAGCAGCCTGAACACGAGGTACACCTTC
CASSLNTRYTF
>TRBD2|TRBV10-3|TRBJ2-5|.
TGTGCCATCAGTGGCCCTAGCGGTCAAGAGACCCAGTACTTC
CAISGPSGQETQYF
>TRBD2|TRBV10-2|TRBJ2-1|once
TGCGCCAGCAGTCTTGGGGGACTAGCGGGGGGTTTCTACAATGAGCAGTTCTTC
CASSLGGLAGGFYNEQFF
>.|TRBV6-1|TRBJ1-6|.
TGTGCCAGCAGTGAAGCGCGGGTCTCACCCCTCCACTTT
CASSEARVSPLHF
>TRBD1|TRBV18|TRBJ1-6|.
TGTGCCAGCTCAAGCGACAGGGGCAATAATTCACCCCTCCACTTT
CASSSDRGNNSPLHF
>.|TRBV5-1|TRBJ1-3|once
TGCGCCAGCAGCACCGCCCCTTCAGGCACTTTCTCTGGAAACACCATATATTTT
CASSTAPSGTFSGNTIYF
>.|TRBV15|TRBJ2-7|once
TGTGCCACCAGCTCGAGGGGAGAGGGGGTCGAGCAGTACTTC
CATSSRGEGVEQYF
>TRBD2|TRBV6-6|TRBJ2-3|.
TGTGCCAGCAGCCCGTCAGTAGCGGGGGGCACAGATACGCAGTATTTT
CASSPSVAGGTDTQYF
>TRBD1|TRBV11-1|TRBJ1-6|.
TGTGCCAGCAGCCCCGACAGGGGGTATTCACCCCTCCACTTT
CASSPDRGYSPLHF
>.|TRBV28|TRBJ1-5|.
TGTGCCAGCAGTGGGTCCGGGGGGTACTATCAGCCCCAGCATTTT
CASSGSGGYYQPQHF
>.|TRBV4-1|TRBJ1-1|.
TGCGCCAGCAGCCAACCAACTGGGGGAGGGCCATATGAAGCTTTCTTT
CASSQPTGGGPYEAFF
>TRBD1|TRBV4-3|TRBJ1-6|.
TGCGCCAGCAGCCAAGGGACAGGCAATTCACCCCTCCACTTT
CASSQGTGNSPLHF
>TRBD2|TRBV7-8|TRBJ2-1|.
TGTGCCAGCAGCTCGAGCCGCGTTGGCGCGGGGGGAAGGTTCAATGAGCAGTTCTTC
CASSSSRVGAGGRFNEQFF
>.|TRBV19|TRBJ2-5|.
TGTGCCAGTAGTAGTGGCCATTTGGAGACCCAGTACTTC
CASSSGHLETQYF
>TRBD1|TRBV20-1|TRBJ2-3|.
TGCAGTGCTAGTGACAGGGTGGCGCAGTATTTT
CSASDRVAQYF